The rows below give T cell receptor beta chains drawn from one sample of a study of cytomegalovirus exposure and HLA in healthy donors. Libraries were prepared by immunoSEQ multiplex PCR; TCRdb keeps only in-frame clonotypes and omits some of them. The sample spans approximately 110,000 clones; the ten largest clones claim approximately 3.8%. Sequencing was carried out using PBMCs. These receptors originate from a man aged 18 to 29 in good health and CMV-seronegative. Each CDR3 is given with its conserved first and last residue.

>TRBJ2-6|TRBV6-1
CASSGSVSGANVLTF
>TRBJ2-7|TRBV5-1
CASSNVAGVPEQYF
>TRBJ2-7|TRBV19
CASSHRDRSSYEQYF
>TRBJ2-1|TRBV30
CAWSSIARGTNEQFF
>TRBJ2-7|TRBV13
CASSPSGGAQYF
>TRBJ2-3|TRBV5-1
CASSSTGPPDTQYF
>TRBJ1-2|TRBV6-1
CASSEGQALGYTF
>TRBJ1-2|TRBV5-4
CASRTQGAYGYTF
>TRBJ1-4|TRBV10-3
CAISETGQGPGGDEKLFF
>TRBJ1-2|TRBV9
CASAPMGGFYGYTF
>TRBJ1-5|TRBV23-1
CASRTTAPQHF
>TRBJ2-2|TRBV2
CASSEEGSGLTGELFF
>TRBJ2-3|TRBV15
CATSSHRTSGVLDTQYF
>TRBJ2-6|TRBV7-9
CASSLVNDSPYSGANVLTF
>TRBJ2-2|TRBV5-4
CASSSLRGNGELFF
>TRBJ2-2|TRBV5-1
CASSLVQGATGELFF
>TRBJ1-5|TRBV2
CASSPLRSNQPQHF
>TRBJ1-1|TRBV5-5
CASSLRGMKDTEAFF
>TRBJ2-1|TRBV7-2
CASSLPTGTYNEQFF
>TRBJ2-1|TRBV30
CAWGLAGRSYNEQFF
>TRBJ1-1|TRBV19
CASIRTANTEAFF
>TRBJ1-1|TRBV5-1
CASSLGGRSNTEAFF
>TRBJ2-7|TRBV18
CASSQIPGTAISYEQYF
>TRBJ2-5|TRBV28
CASSSDRPQYF
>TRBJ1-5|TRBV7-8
CASSLYREVNQPQHF
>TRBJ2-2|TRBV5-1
CASSLGGQGQGGELFF
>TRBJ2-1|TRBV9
CASSARLAENEQFF
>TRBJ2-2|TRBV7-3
CASCSGGAGTGELFF
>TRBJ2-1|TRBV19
CASSNNGDLAGGYNEQFF
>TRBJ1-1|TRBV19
CASSIQGGVNTEAFF
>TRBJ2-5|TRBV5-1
CASSLGLASGGETQYF
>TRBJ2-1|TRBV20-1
CSADDRGQFF
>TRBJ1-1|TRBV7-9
CASSADRAFF
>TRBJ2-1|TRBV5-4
CASSRGQGALYNEQFF
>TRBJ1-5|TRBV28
CASRRPGQGFPGLNQPQHF
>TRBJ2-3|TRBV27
CASSPQLAGVSTDTQYF
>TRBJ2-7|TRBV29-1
CSVGLEGPGLWGYEQYF